Sequencing of this TCR beta chain was carried out in a study of blood T cells in healthy people across ages. This clonotype was picked up many times. Its cognate antigen is unknown. The V gene's germline CDR1 is MDHEN and CDR2 SYDVKM. The ends were cut back, 6 bases at V and 5 bases at J, with 9 bases in the middle. The CDR3 runs 12 residues. The use of a sample-barcoded 5' primer and a J-beta primer mix characterized a second PCR of about 7 to 12 cycles. TCRdb recomputed calls from the 5' RACE reads with MiXCR, one row per CDR3 protein. The sample has about 680,000 distinct CDR3 sequences, around half seen once; the top ten hold around 32%. The study isolated at least 6.5 million PBMCs from each sample. Overall study results and limits: The study regarded diversity estimates from one million T cells as underestimates. Without sorted subsets, naive and antigen-experienced compartments could not be conclusively compared.

This receptor was taken from a woman aged 55-69 years in good health. The sequencing input was blood. The V call is TRBV28, the J call TRBJ2-3, with D possibly TRBD2 on 6 matching bases. CDR3 in amino acids: CASRTGVDTQYF. The DNA for the CDR3 is TGTGCCAGCAGGACGGGAGTAGATACGCAGTATTTT.